The 31 T cell receptor beta chains below come from one sample, sequenced in a study of read filtering for tumor transcriptome and immune sequencing. The library was built from roughly 400 ng RNA with molecular barcoded adaptors for alpha/delta and beta/gamma chains. TCRdb independently ran MiXCR on the reads; one entry per CDR3 protein. The sample has about 62,000 distinct CDR3 sequences; approximately 18% are singletons. The sample comprised a population of CD138-negative cells sorted from bone marrow. These receptors were taken from a donor at least 40 years old with multiple myeloma.

This clonotype was detected ten times or more. This chain uses TRBV12-3 or TRBV12-4 with TRBJ1-2; the D gene is possibly TRBD1 (5 bases). With 5 bases removed from V and 2 bases from J, the gap between germline ends came to 15 bases. There are 15 residues in the CDR3. The CDR3 loop reads CASSPGTGGNYGYTF. CDR3 sequence (DNA): TGTGCCAGCAGTCCCGGTACGGGGGGGAACTATGGCTACACCTTC.

With respect to this clonotype: Sequence at one end of the junction differs from germline and may be a read error. This rearrangement joins TRBV20-1 to TRBJ2-2; 15 positions match TRBD2. The CDR3 is 14 amino acids. Germline CDR1 and CDR2: DFQATT and SNEGSKA (reference sequence). In nucleotides, the CDR3 is TGCAGTGCGGGACTAGCGGGGGGTGCCGGGGAGCTGTTCTTT. Its protein product is CSAGLAGGAGELFF.

Only a few counts were recorded for this clonotype. The chain couples TRBV12-3 or TRBV12-4 to TRBJ1-5; TRBD1 matches 9 bases. The CDR3 length is 15 residues. After removal of 3 bases from V and 3 bases from J, the junction contained 3 bases not matched to a gene. The CDR3 protein is CASSFGQGYNQPQHF. In DNA, the CDR3 is TGTGCCAGCAGTTTCGGACAGGGGTACAATCAGCCCCAGCATTTT.

This clonotype has a count of ten or more. The genes are TRBV7-9 and TRBJ1-4; 7 nucleotides agree with TRBD1. The V segment lost 5 bases and the J segment 0 bases; nucleotides outside the gene matches: 9. Germline CDR1 is SEHNR and CDR2 is FQNEAQ (reference sequence). The CDR3 totals 17 residues. The CDR3 region has the DNA TGTGCCAGCAGCCCGGGACAGACTGGACCAACTAATGAAAAACTGTTTTTT. Residues: CASSPGQTGPTNEKLFF.

This clonotype was seen only a few times. This may be a read error, as it is one base from a much larger clone. The V gene is TRBV30, the J gene TRBJ2-3; D remains ambiguous. Germline V lookup: CDR1 GTSNPN, CDR2 SVGIG (reference sequence). The CDR3 has 15 amino acids. CDR3 protein: CARSPLDGPTDTQYF. CDR3 sequence (DNA): TGTGCCCGGAGCCCCCTTGACGGGCCCACAGATACGCAGTATTTT.

For this clonotype: It is likely a read error: a sequence one base away is far more abundant. V usage is TRBV7-2 and J usage is TRBJ2-1; D is uncertain. The germline V gene has CDR1 SGHTA and CDR2 FQGNSA. This CDR3 region has 20 residues. The CDR3 reads CASSSSLRITRLSSYSEQFF. The CDR3 bases are TGTGCCAGCAGCTCGTCCTTGCGAATAACCCGGCTTAGCTCCTACAGTGAGCAGTTCTTC.

This clonotype was counted ten times or more. This sequence joins TRBV7-3 and TRBJ2-3, with TRBD2 matching over 8 bases. Germline lookup yields CDR1 SGHTA and CDR2 FQGTGA. Unmatched junction bases numbered 12, after V lost 1 base and J lost 6 bases. The CDR3 loop spans 17 amino acids. CDR3 coding DNA: TGTGCCAGCAGCTTAAGCCCTCCCCGGGGGGGCAGCGATACGCAGTATTTT. Its protein is CASSLSPPRGGSDTQYF. The whole variable domain, filled in from reference TRBV7-3 and TRBJ2-3, reads GAGVSQTPSNKVTEKGKYVELRCDPISGHTALYWYRQSLGQGPEFLIYFQGTGAADDSGLPNDRFFAVRPEGSVSTLKIQRTERGDSAVYLCASSLSPPRGGSDTQYFGPGTRLTVL.

In regard to this clonotype: Since a much larger clone is just one base distant, this may be a read error. The CDR3 end shows no conserved phenylalanine or tryptophan, and so a read error is likely. V usage is TRBV11-2 and J usage is TRBJ2-1; 10 bases match TRBD1. Germline V lookup: CDR1 SGHAT, CDR2 FQNNGV. J gave up 3 bases and V 9 bases, and 5 bases lay outside the gene matches. There are 14 residues in the CDR3. The CDR3 is CASTGDRGYNEQFI. The CDR3, as DNA: TGTGCCAGTACCGGGGACAGGGGCTACAATGAGCAGTTCATC.

As to this clonotype: A read error is possible here, since a much larger clone lies one base away. The rearrangement links TRBV29-1 to TRBJ1-1; D gene unclear. This CDR3 comprises 13 residues. Germline-derived CDR1 and CDR2 are SQVTM and ANQGSEA. CDR3 nucleotide sequence: TGCAGCGTTGGTATGGGCGGGAACACTGAAGTTTTCTTT. It codes for CSVGMGGNTEVFF.

This clonotype occurred many times. V and J are TRBV3-1 and TRBJ2-1, with 7 nucleotides matching TRBD2. CDR1 is LGHDT, CDR2 YNNKEL, per germline (reference sequence). The CDR3 covers 15 residues. Losses at the gene ends were 5 bases for V and 5 bases for J; bases not matched to a gene: 9. The CDR3 protein is CASSGGGGVDNEQFF. The CDR3 bases are TGTGCCAGCAGCGGTGGGGGGGGGGTCGACAATGAGCAGTTCTTC.

Of note for this clonotype: This may come from a read error, since a much larger clone is one base off. This chain joins TRBV12-3 or TRBV12-4 and TRBJ2-7, with TRBD1 matching 7 bases. The CDR3 loop spans 14 amino acids. V dropped 5 bases and J dropped 4; count of bases not matched to a gene: 8. CDR3 region: CASSGTVTFYEQYF. CDR3 DNA: TGTGCCAGCAGTGGGACAGTGACTTTTTACGAGCAGTACTTC.

This clonotype ranks as medium-sized (0.01 to 0.1%). This chain joins TRBV29-1 and TRBJ1-1; D is uncertain. V was pared by 8 bases and J by 2 bases, with 12 bases between. The germline V gene encodes CDR1 SQVTM and CDR2 ANQGSEA. CDR3 length: 12 residues. This chain's CDR3 is CSSVEGNTEAFF. CDR3 DNA: TGCAGCTCGGTGGAGGGAAACACTGAAGCTTTCTTT. Full variable domain (remainder filled in from reference TRBV29-1 and TRBJ1-1): SAVISQKPSRDICQRGTSLTIQCQVDSQVTMMFWYRQQPGQSLTLIATANQGSEATYESGFVIDKFPISRPNLTFSTLTVSNMSPEDSSIYLCSSVEGNTEAFFGQGTRLTVV.

This clonotype was found many times. The gene calls are TRBV4-1 and TRBJ2-1; 14 nucleotides align to TRBD2. This CDR3 is 20 amino acids long. Germline CDR1 and CDR2: MGHRA and YSYEKL. V lost 5 bases, J lost 2 bases, and 14 bases stayed unmatched. CDR3 in DNA: TGCGCCAGCAGCGCAACCGAACCGGGACTAGCGGGAGAACCCTACAATGAGCAGTTCTTC. Protein sequence: CASSATEPGLAGEPYNEQFF.

This clonotype was counted at least ten times. The rearrangement links TRBV29-1 to TRBJ2-7; 7 positions agree with TRBD2. CDR1 and CDR2 (germline): SQVTM, ANQGSEA. The ends lost 4 bases at V and 4 bases at J; junction bases unmatched: 10. The CDR3 loop spans 14 amino acids. CDR3 DNA sequence: TGCAGCGTTGGGGTGGGGGGGAGTAGTTACGAGCAGTACTTC. Amino acid sequence: CSVGVGGSSYEQYF.

About this clonotype: A much larger clone lies a single base off, so this may be a read error. The CDR3 sequence is CAISADRGNQLQHF. The CDR3 nucleotides are TGTGCCATCAGTGCGGACAGGGGGAATCAGCTCCAGCATTTT. J is TRBJ1-5 and V is TRBV10-3; 10 nucleotides line up with TRBD1. Germline assignment: CDR1 ENHRY and CDR2 SYGVKD. The CDR3 loop spans 14 amino acids.

This clonotype showed up just once. One base away lies a much larger clone, so this may be a sequencing read error. The V and J genes are TRBV6-5 and TRBJ1-4; no clear D gene. The CDR3 is made up of 14 amino acids. From germline, CDR1 is MNHEY and CDR2 SVGAGI. This chain's CDR3 is CASRLTSTNEKLVF. Written as DNA, the CDR3 is TGTGCCAGTAGATTGACGTCAACTAATGAAAAACTGGTTTTT.

The table lists this clonotype with many counts. CDR3: CASYAQDGGETQYF. CDR3 DNA sequence: TGTGCCAGCTACGCCCAGGATGGCGGAGAGACCCAGTACTTC. The chain links TRBV6-6 to TRBJ2-5; the D is unclear. V was cut by 8 bases and J by 4 bases, with 17 bases left in between. The germline CDR1 and CDR2 sequences are MNHNY and SVGAGI (reference sequence). The CDR3 consists of 14 residues.

The table lists this clonotype with many counts. The J gene is TRBJ2-3, the V gene TRBV27; TRBD2 is a possible D gene (5 bases). V was clipped by 1 base and J by 6 bases, with 11 bases between them. This CDR3 contains 14 residues. Looked up from germline, CDR1 is MNHEY and CDR2 is SMNVEV (reference sequence). For the CDR3, the DNA is TGTGCCAGCAGTTTATTAACGGGATCCGATACGCAGTATTTT. This encodes CASSLLTGSDTQYF.

This clonotype was recorded many times. The V and J genes are TRBV20-1 and TRBJ2-3; 7 bases match TRBD2. This CDR3 is built from 14 residues. V trimming: 6 bases; J trimming: 0 bases; junction bases outside the gene matches: 6. Looked up from germline, CDR1 is DFQATT and CDR2 is SNEGSKA (reference sequence). CDR3 sequence: CSAGLVLSTDTQYF. CDR3 nucleotide sequence: TGCAGTGCCGGACTAGTCCTTAGCACAGATACGCAGTATTTT.

About this clonotype itself: Since a much larger clone is just one base distant, this may be a read error. The chain carries TRBV20-1 and TRBJ2-1; no clear D gene. Germline V gives CDR1 DFQATT, CDR2 SNEGSKA (reference sequence). This CDR3 is built from 14 residues. Deletions cut 7 bases from V and 5 bases from J, with 18 bases between. CDR3 nucleotide sequence: TGCAGTGTGTTCAGGCGAACCCCGGACAATGAGCAGTTCTTC. Its translation: CSVFRRTPDNEQFF.

This clonotype appeared many times. The CDR3 loop is CASSHVLGTQYF. The CDR3 DNA is TGTGCCAGCAGCCATGTCTTGGGGACCCAGTACTTC. V gene TRBV7-2 combines with J gene TRBJ2-5, with D unresolved. This CDR3 contains 12 residues. V shed 5 bases and J shed 7 bases, with 11 bases lying between them. CDR1 is SGHTA, CDR2 FQGNSA, per germline.

This clonotype occurred many times. This chain connects TRBV7-2 to TRBJ2-1; possible D gene TRBD2, 5 bases. Trimming pared 5 bases from V and 7 bases from J, leaving 15 bases between. The germline gives CDR1 SGHTA, CDR2 FQGNSA. CDR3 length equals 14 residues. This CDR3 is CASSLVRLANEQFF. CDR3 in DNA: TGTGCCAGCAGCCTGGTCAGGCTAGCAAATGAGCAGTTCTTC.

This clonotype was seen repeatedly, ten times or more. The V and J genes are TRBV11-2 and TRBJ2-1, with D possibly called TRBD1 or TRBD2 (5 bases each). CDR3 length: 14 residues. CDR1 and CDR2 from the germline V gene are SGHAT and FQNNGV. Trimming stripped 0 bases from V and 6 bases from J, with 9 bases between. CDR3 region: CASSLESGSNEQFF. CDR3 bases: TGTGCCAGCAGCTTAGAGTCAGGGAGCAATGAGCAGTTCTTC.

This clonotype was counted at least ten times. V and J are TRBV10-3 and TRBJ2-3; D not resolved. The CDR3 covers 17 residues. Germline V gives CDR1 ENHRY, CDR2 SYGVKD. V lost 0 bases, J lost 2 bases, and 15 bases lay in between. CDR3 in amino acids: CAISESLSKRPTDTQYF. Written as DNA, the CDR3 is TGTGCCATCAGTGAGTCTTTGTCTAAGAGACCCACAGATACGCAGTATTTT.

This clonotype was found many times. As DNA, the CDR3 is TGTGCCAGCAAGAATAACGCGGGACCACGCAGAGAAAAACTGTTTTTT. Its protein is CASKNNAGPRREKLFF. This chain connects TRBV6-5 to TRBJ1-4, with D maybe TRBD1 (5 bases). Trimming cost V 7 bases and J 8 bases, with 23 bases left between them. Per the germline V gene, CDR1 is MNHEY and CDR2 is SVGAGI. CDR3 size: 16 residues.

This clonotype was seen only a few times. The chain carries TRBV29-1 and TRBJ1-2; 8 bases align to TRBD1. Germline loops: CDR1 SQVTM, CDR2 ANQGSEA. The J segment lost 2 bases and the V segment lost 4 bases, leaving 0 bases of the junction unmatched. The CDR3 runs to 12 residues. The CDR3 spells CSVGQGNYGYTF. The DNA of the CDR3 is TGCAGCGTTGGACAGGGGAACTATGGCTACACCTTC.

This clonotype was detected ten times or more. The gene calls are TRBV7-9 and TRBJ2-4; 7 bases agree with TRBD1. The CDR3 is 17 amino acids. The trim removed 5 bases at V and 7 bases at J, leaving 17 bases unmatched. The germline CDR1 and CDR2 sequences are SEHNR and FQNEAQ (reference sequence). The DNA of the CDR3 is TGTGCCAGCAGCCCCCCCCCGTCAGACAGGGCTCCGAACATTCAGTACTTC. It yields the protein CASSPPPSDRAPNIQYF.

A note on this clonotype: One junction end does not reproduce the germline sequence, and a read error may be involved. The chain carries TRBV14 and TRBJ1-6; possible D gene TRBD1, 6 bases. The CDR3 length is 13 residues. Germline CDR1 is SGHDN and CDR2 is FVKESK. This CDR3 is CATSQTGKSPLDF. CDR3 nucleotide sequence: TGTGCCACCAGCCAAACAGGGAAGTCACCTCTCGACTTT.

This clonotype was counted at least ten times. The CDR3 protein is CASSPQREPSGDTDTQYF. CDR3 nucleotides: TGCGCCAGCAGCCCTCAGCGGGAGCCTTCGGGGGACACAGATACGCAGTATTTT. The chain carries TRBV5-1 and TRBJ2-3; 8 nucleotides line up with TRBD2. The CDR3 consists of 18 residues. Germline CDR1 SGHRS, CDR2 YFSETQ. With V trimmed by 4 bases and J by 2 bases, 15 bases remained unmatched. Variable domain in full (rest from reference TRBV5-1 and TRBJ2-3): KAGVTQTPRYLIKTRGQQVTLSCSPISGHRSVSWYQQTPGQGLQFLFEYFSETQRNKGNFPGRFSGRQFSNSRSEMNVSTLELGDSALYLCASSPQREPSGDTDTQYFGPGTRLTVL.

A note on this clonotype: Just one base apart from a much larger clone, this may be a read error. J is TRBJ2-7 and V is TRBV14; no firm D call. This CDR3 has 12 amino acids. The V and J ends lost 5 bases and 2 bases respectively, with 7 bases between them. Looked up from germline, CDR1 is SGHDN and CDR2 is FVKESK. CDR3 residues: CASSGVPYEQYF. The CDR3 DNA reads as TGTGCCAGCAGCGGAGTCCCCTACGAGCAGTACTTC.

This clonotype was seen at least ten times. This chain links TRBV7-2 with TRBJ2-3; D is ambiguous. The CDR3 runs 11 residues. Trimming stripped 5 bases from V and 3 bases from J, with 3 bases between. Germline V CDR1 and CDR2: SGHTA, FQGNSA. This CDR3 reads CASSRTDTQYF. The CDR3 nucleotides read TGTGCCAGCAGCCGGACAGATACGCAGTATTTT.